This T cell receptor beta chain was identified during a study of cytomegalovirus exposure and HLA in healthy donors. Trimming cost V 6 bases and J 6 bases; bases outside gene matches: 7. The CDR3 length is 14 residues. Germline V CDR1 and CDR2: MDHEN, SYDVKM. The PCR used 60 Vbeta and 13 Jbeta primers. The repertoire was sequenced with immunoSEQ multiplex PCR; TCRdb's copy has only in-frame clones and lacks some. The table lists around 150,000 clones, roughly 77% of them singletons. This receptor was taken from a human donor in good health. The chain uses TRBV28 and TRBJ2-1, with TRBD1 matching 8 bases. Specimen: PBMCs. As DNA, the CDR3 is TGTGCCAGCAGCCCGGGACAGGAGTTCAATGAGCAGTTCTTC. Its protein product is CASSPGQEFNEQFF.